This T cell receptor (beta chain) was recovered during a study of blood T cell repertoires in COVID-19. There are 16 residues in the CDR3. V lost 4 bases, J lost 7 bases, and 11 bases stayed unmatched. The germline V gene encodes CDR1 SGHRS and CDR2 YFSETQ. Sequencing was performed with immunoSEQ multiplex PCR; in TCRdb, only in-frame clones are kept and a portion is missing. This sample has 70,000 or so clones, with 85% to 90% found just once. Sequenced sample: peripheral blood. This chain joins TRBV5-1 and TRBJ1-6; 7 nucleotides match TRBD1. The source is a man between 65 and 80 years old with active or convalescent COVID-19. Here the CDR3 reads CASSARQGRTNSPLHF. Written as DNA, the CDR3 is TGCGCCAGCAGCGCCCGACAGGGCCGGACGAATTCACCCCTCCACTTT.